This T cell receptor beta chain appears in the sequencing data of a study of PD-1 blockade in classical Hodgkin lymphoma. The repertoire was sequenced with immunoSEQ multiplex PCR; TCRdb's copy has only in-frame clones and lacks some. Among around 13,000 clones, roughly nine tenths were seen once, and the ten largest hold more than 0.4%. Study findings and constraints: Baseline TCR diversity was reportedly lower in newly diagnosed patients than healthy donors.

The V and J ends lost 6 bases and 12 bases respectively, with 14 bases between them. Germline assignment: CDR1 SNHLY and CDR2 FYNNEI. The CDR3 runs 12 residues. There was relapse after autologous stem cell transplantation in every patient, and there was variation in brentuximab vedotin exposure. Thawed PBMCs were the source of CD4+ T cells, purified by magnetic negative selection. This clone has more than one count but fewer than ten. Its antigen is not identified. Sequences were derived from CD4+ T cells from blood, sampled at baseline. The receptor was isolated from a human donor with classical Hodgkin lymphoma. J is TRBJ1-4 and V is TRBV2; D is uncertain. CDR3: CASSRTVLQLFF. The DNA of the CDR3 is TGTGCCAGCAGCCGGACGGTATTGCAACTGTTTTTT.